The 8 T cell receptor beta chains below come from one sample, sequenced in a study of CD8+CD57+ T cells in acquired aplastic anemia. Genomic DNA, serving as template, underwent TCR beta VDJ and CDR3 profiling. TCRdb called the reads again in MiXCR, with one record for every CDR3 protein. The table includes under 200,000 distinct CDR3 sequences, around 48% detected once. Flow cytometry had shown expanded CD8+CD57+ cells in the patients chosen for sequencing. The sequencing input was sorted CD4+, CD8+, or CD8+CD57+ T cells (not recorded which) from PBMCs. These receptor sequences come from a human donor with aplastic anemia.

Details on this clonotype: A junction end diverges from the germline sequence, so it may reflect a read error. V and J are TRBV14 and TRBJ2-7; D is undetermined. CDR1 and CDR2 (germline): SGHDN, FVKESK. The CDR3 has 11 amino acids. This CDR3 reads CASSQGYEQHF. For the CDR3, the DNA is TGTGCCAGCAGCCAGGGTTACGAGCAGCACTTC.

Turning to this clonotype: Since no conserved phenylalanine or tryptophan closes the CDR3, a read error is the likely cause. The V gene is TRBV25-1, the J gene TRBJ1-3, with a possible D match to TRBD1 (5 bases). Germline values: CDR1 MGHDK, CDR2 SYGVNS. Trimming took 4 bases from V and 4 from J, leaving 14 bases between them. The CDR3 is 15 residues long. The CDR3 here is CASSGGDGIGNTIYL. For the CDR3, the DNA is TGTGCCAGCAGTGGGGGGGACGGGATAGGAAACACCATATATCTT.

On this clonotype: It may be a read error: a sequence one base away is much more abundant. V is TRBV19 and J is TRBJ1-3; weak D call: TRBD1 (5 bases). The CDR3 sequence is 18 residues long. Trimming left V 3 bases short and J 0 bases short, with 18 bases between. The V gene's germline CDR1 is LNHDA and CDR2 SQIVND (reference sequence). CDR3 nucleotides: TGTGCCAGTAGTATTGGCTGGAGGGTCAGGGTCTCTGGAAACACCATATATTTT. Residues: CASSIGWRVRVSGNTIYF.

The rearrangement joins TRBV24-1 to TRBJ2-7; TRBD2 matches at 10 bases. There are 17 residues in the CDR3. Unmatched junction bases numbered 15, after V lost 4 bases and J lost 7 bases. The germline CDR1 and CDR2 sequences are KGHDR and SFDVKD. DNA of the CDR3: TGTGCCACCAGTGACTTAAGCGGGAGGGCCCGATTGGGTGAGCAGTACTTC. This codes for CATSDLSGRARLGEQYF.

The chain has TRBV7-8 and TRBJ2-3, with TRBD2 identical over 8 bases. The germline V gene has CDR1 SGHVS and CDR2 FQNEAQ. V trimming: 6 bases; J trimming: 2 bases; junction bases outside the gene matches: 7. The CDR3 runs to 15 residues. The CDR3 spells CASRPSGRNTDTQYF. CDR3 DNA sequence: TGTGCCAGCAGACCTAGCGGGCGTAACACAGATACGCAGTATTTT.

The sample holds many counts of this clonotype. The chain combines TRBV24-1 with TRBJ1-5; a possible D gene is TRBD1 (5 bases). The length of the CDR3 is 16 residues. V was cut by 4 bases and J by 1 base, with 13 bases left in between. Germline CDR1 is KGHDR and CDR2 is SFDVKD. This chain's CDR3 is CATSEGTGLSNQPQHF. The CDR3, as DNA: TGTGCCACCAGTGAAGGTACAGGTCTCAGCAATCAGCCCCAGCATTTT.

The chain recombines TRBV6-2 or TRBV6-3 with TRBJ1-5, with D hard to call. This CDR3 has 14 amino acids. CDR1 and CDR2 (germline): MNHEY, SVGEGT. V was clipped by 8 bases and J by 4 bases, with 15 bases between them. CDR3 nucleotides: TGTGCCAGCCTGCCGACCGCTATTAATCAGCCCCAGCATTTT. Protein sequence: CASLPTAINQPQHF.

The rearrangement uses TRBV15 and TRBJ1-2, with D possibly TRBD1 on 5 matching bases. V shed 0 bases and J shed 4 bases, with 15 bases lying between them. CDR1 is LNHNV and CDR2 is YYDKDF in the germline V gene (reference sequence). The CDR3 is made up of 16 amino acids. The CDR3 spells CATSRDRSEGIYGYTF. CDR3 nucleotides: TGTGCCACCAGCAGAGATAGATCGGAGGGGATCTATGGCTACACCTTC.